This T cell receptor (beta chain) was sequenced during a study of blood T cell repertoires in COVID-19. Across the study: Acute and convalescent COVID-19 specimens originated in the United States, Italy and Spain. The analysed material was cDNA or gDNA that came from T cells, B-cell-depleted T cells, or PBMCs.

Germline CDR1 reads MNHEY; CDR2 reads SVGEGT. This CDR3 spans 14 amino acids. The V and J ends lost 6 bases and 9 bases, in that order; junction bases with no gene match: 10. In the authors' methods: Reference gene primer amplification in the assay estimated nucleated cell counts. Produced via immunoSEQ multiplex PCR; TCRdb's table is partial and in-frame only. Clone size and V and J calls were adopted from that table, with D and trimming inferred from the DNA. The table has about 310,000 clones, approximately 89% seen once. Comment on this clone: This specimen includes other DNA sequences encoding the same CDR3.

Sample: peripheral blood. The clonotype was recovered from a woman aged 50 to 65 who had recovered from COVID-19. The chain is built from TRBV6-2 or TRBV6-3 and TRBJ2-1, with 8 bases that match TRBD2. CDR3 residues: CASSLGLAGGEQFF. For the CDR3, the DNA is TGTGCCAGCAGCCTTGGACTAGCTGGGGGTGAGCAGTTCTTC.